Reported below is one TCR beta chain. The record originates from a study of beta chain features in type 1 diabetes. About the research overall: There was similarity between patients and healthy donors in age, gender and cell yields.

Sequenced material consisted of expressed TCRB transcripts (all of the isolated RNA was reverse transcribed). The assay was immunoSEQ multiplex PCR, and TCRdb's table has in-frame clones only and misses some. The sample lists some 180,000 clones; less than 15% were seen once. Trimming took 6 bases from V and 6 from J, leaving 10 bases between them. Germline V gene lookup returns CDR1 KGHSH and CDR2 LQKENI. CDR3 length equals 12 residues. The V call is TRBV18, the J call TRBJ2-3; D is undetermined. The sequenced material came from central memory CD4+ T cells from blood. The receptor comes from a woman aged 18-29 years in good health. In DNA, the CDR3 is TGTGCCAGCTCTTATGACGGGGATACGCAGTATTTT. It is translated as CASSYDGDTQYF.